One sample yielded the 5 T cell receptor beta chains listed below, sequenced in a study of T cell responses to AZD1222 COVID-19 vaccine. Only in-frame clones appear in the TCRdb table, and some are missing; sequencing was by immunoSEQ multiplex PCR. The table records about 270,000 clones, 94% of them present only once. Material: peripheral blood, obtained 28 days after the second AZD1222 dose. These receptor sequences come from an adult who received the AZD1222 COVID-19 vaccine.

The chain carries TRBV7-2 and TRBJ1-5; D might be TRBD1 (5 bases). Germline CDR1 SGHTA, CDR2 FQGNSA. This CDR3 is 14 amino acids long. The V end was cut by 4 bases, the J end by 6 bases, with 13 bases between. The CDR3 loop is CASSSGHGVQPQHF. Written as DNA, the CDR3 is TGTGCCAGCAGCTCGGGGCATGGGGTTCAGCCCCAGCATTTT.

The chain joins TRBV5-1 to TRBJ1-3; the D is unclear. CDR1 and CDR2 from the germline V gene are SGHRS and YFSETQ. The CDR3 is 14 amino acids. With 0 bases removed from V and 8 bases from J, the gap between germline ends came to 12 bases. CDR3 DNA sequence: TGCGCCAGCAGCTTGGCGGGGATTCGGGACACCATATATTTT. This gives the protein CASSLAGIRDTIYF.

The chain joins TRBV4-1 to TRBJ2-1, with 11 nucleotides matching TRBD1. Trimming removed 5 bases from V and 12 bases from J; junction bases left unmatched: 9. Germline CDR1 MGHRA, CDR2 YSYEKL. The CDR3 consists of 14 residues. Here the CDR3 DNA reads TGCGCCAGCAGCTGGGACAGGGGGAGAGAACGGCAGTTCTTC. Amino acid sequence: CASSWDRGRERQFF.

The V call is TRBV11-2, the J call TRBJ2-3; no firm D call. Germline V gene data show CDR1 as SGHAT and CDR2 as FQNNGV. The CDR3 is made up of 13 amino acids. V was shortened by 1 base and J by 6 bases, with 8 bases between the two germline ends. The CDR3 loop is CASSLGARDTQYF. Here the CDR3 DNA reads TGTGCCAGCAGCTTAGGGGCGCGGGATACGCAGTATTTT. The entire variable domain, with the rest obtained from reference TRBV11-2 and TRBJ2-3, is as follows: EAGVAQSPRYKIIEKRQSVAFWCNPISGHATLYWYQQILGQGPKLLIQFQNNGVVDDSQLPKDRFSAERLKGVDSTLKIQPAKLEDSAVYLCASSLGARDTQYFGPGTRLTVL.

The chain uses TRBV2 and TRBJ2-5, with no clear D. V shed 4 bases and J shed 10 bases, with 16 bases lying between them. Germline V CDR1 and CDR2: SNHLY, FYNNEI. This CDR3 is 13 amino acids long. CDR3 coding DNA: TGTGCCAGCAGTGCGACCGACCTCGGTGGCCAGTACTTC. Its translation: CASSATDLGGQYF.